This is a list of T cell receptor beta chains from one sample in a study of identical twins. From the 5' RACE reads, TCRdb called clonotypes with MiXCR, one entry per CDR3 protein. Here the sample spans around 220,000 distinct CDR3 sequences, about 10% being singletons. Source material: memory T cells sorted from blood. These receptors originate from a man in his fifties or sixties in good health. The CDR3 runs from the conserved cysteine through the conserved F or W. The order of the fields is clone size, V gene, J gene, D gene, CDR3 protein, CDR3 DNA. D genes are given only for firm matches. Size is stated for part of the rows, as once, few or many counts, or as a class when the clone is expanded.

few,TRBV29-1,TRBJ2-1,TRBD2,CSVEGRGDSYNEQFF,TGCAGCGTTGAAGGGCGGGGGGACTCCTACAATGAGCAGTTCTTC
many,TRBV28,TRBJ2-5,-,CASRSGLRTQYF,TGTGCCAGCAGAAGTGGTTTAAGGACCCAGTACTTC
many,TRBV2,TRBJ1-1,-,CASSAKSGRGTEAFF,TGTGCCAGCAGTGCGAAATCGGGTCGGGGGACTGAAGCTTTCTTT
few,TRBV6-4,TRBJ2-3,TRBD2,CASSVERGPTDTQYF,TGTGCCAGCAGTGTCGAGCGGGGTCCCACAGATACGCAGTATTTT
-,TRBV7-8,TRBJ2-1,TRBD2,CASSLAPTSGFYNEQFF,TGTGCCAGCAGCTTAGCACCCACTAGCGGGTTTTACAATGAGCAGTTCTTC
many,TRBV6-2/TRBV6-3,TRBJ1-6,-,CASTLVSNSPLHF,TGTGCCAGCACCCTAGTTTCGAATTCACCCCTCCACTTT
-,TRBV20-1,TRBJ1-6,-,CSASRAITSYNSPLHF,TGCAGTGCTAGTAGGGCCATCACCTCGTATAATTCACCCCTCCACTTT
many,TRBV20-1,TRBJ1-5,-,CSASRDFRQPQHF,TGCAGTGCTAGTCGGGACTTTCGGCAGCCCCAGCATTTT
-,TRBV3-1,TRBJ2-5,TRBD2,CASSQGASGAFSRRETQYF,TGTGCCAGCAGCCAAGGGGCTAGCGGGGCGTTTAGCCGAAGGGAGACCCAGTACTTC
-,TRBV7-9,TRBJ2-7,TRBD2,CASSLVTSGSYEQYF,TGTGCCAGCAGCTTAGTAACTAGCGGGAGCTACGAGCAGTACTTC
-,TRBV20-1,TRBJ2-7,-,CSAHTGTTSYEQYF,TGCAGTGCCCACACAGGGACCACCTCCTACGAGCAGTACTTC
-,TRBV19,TRBJ1-1,-,CASSRGAEAFF,TGTGCCAGTAGCCGTGGAGCTGAAGCTTTCTTT
few,TRBV19,TRBJ2-1,TRBD2,CASSTDLAGGSYNEQFF,TGTGCCAGTAGTACGGACCTAGCGGGGGGCTCCTACAATGAGCAGTTCTTC
-,TRBV5-6,TRBJ1-1,-,CASSITGKGDTEAFF,TGTGCCAGCAGCATCACAGGGAAGGGGGACACTGAAGCTTTCTTT
few,TRBV5-1,TRBJ2-3,-,CASSLDRIIGTQYF,TGCGCCAGCAGCTTGGACAGGATCATTGGTACGCAGTATTTT
few,TRBV4-3,TRBJ2-1,TRBD1,CASSQDRGTGPWDEQFF,TGCGCCAGCAGCCAAGATAGGGGGACAGGGCCTTGGGATGAGCAGTTCTTC
many,TRBV29-1,TRBJ1-2,TRBD1,CSVLRDSGQYGYTF,TGCAGCGTACTTCGGGACAGCGGACAATATGGCTACACCTTC
few,TRBV25-1,TRBJ1-2,TRBD1,CASSLGTGGAYGYTF,TGTGCCAGCAGTCTGGGGACAGGGGGCGCCTATGGCTACACCTTC
few,TRBV14,TRBJ2-7,-,CASSPRGTTTVEQYF,TGTGCCAGCAGCCCTAGAGGGACGACCACGGTCGAGCAGTACTTC
few,TRBV4-3,TRBJ1-4,-,CASSQDYPGFAATNEKLFF,TGCGCCAGCAGCCAAGATTATCCGGGTTTTGCTGCAACTAATGAAAAACTGTTTTTT
many,TRBV4-3,TRBJ1-3,-,CASSQDLGVPGNTIYF,TGCGCCAGCAGCCAAGATTTGGGGGTTCCCGGAAACACCATATATTTT
-,TRBV5-1,TRBJ2-7,TRBD2,CASSPSLGGREQYF,TGCGCCAGCAGCCCATCTCTGGGAGGGCGTGAGCAGTACTTC
few,TRBV2,TRBJ1-6,-,CASRTGTLNNSPLHF,TGTGCCAGCAGAACCGGGACACTGAATAATTCACCCCTCCACTTT
-,TRBV20-1,TRBJ2-7,TRBD1,CSAGQGAILREQYF,TGCAGTGCAGGACAGGGGGCGATTCTAAGGGAGCAGTACTTC
few,TRBV5-6,TRBJ2-4,TRBD1,CASSVGQAKNIQYF,TGTGCCAGCAGCGTGGGACAGGCCAAAAACATTCAGTACTTC
few,TRBV5-1,TRBJ2-2,-,CASSVGPTGELFF,TGCGCCAGCAGCGTAGGACCAACCGGGGAGCTGTTTTTT
-,TRBV9,TRBJ2-1,-,CASSVGGLPSYNEQFF,TGTGCCAGCAGCGTAGGAGGACTCCCTTCCTACAATGAGCAGTTCTTC
-,TRBV12-3/TRBV12-4,TRBJ1-4,-,CASSPGWSTSANEKLFF,TGTGCCAGCAGCCCCGGTTGGAGCACGTCAGCTAATGAAAAACTGTTTTTT
many,TRBV20-1,TRBJ2-7,TRBD2,CSARDEGTSAEQYF,TGCAGTGCTAGAGACGAGGGGACTAGCGCCGAGCAGTACTTC
few,TRBV28,TRBJ2-7,-,CASSLWAEQYF,TGTGCCAGCAGTTTATGGGCGGAGCAGTACTTC
many,TRBV12-3/TRBV12-4,TRBJ1-1,TRBD1,CASSRDRISEAFF,TGTGCCAGCAGCCGGGACAGGATTTCTGAAGCTTTCTTT
many,TRBV7-2,TRBJ2-3,-,CASSLDGRTDTQYF,TGTGCCAGCAGCTTAGACGGCCGCACAGATACGCAGTATTTT
many,TRBV28,TRBJ1-2,-,CASSLVLKDYGYTF,TGTGCCAGCAGCTTGGTCCTTAAAGACTATGGCTACACCTTC
few,TRBV6-1,TRBJ1-2,-,CASRVRGVDGYTF,TGTGCCAGCAGAGTCAGGGGCGTCGACGGCTACACCTTC
-,TRBV6-1,TRBJ1-5,-,CASSPRTVHSNQPQHF,TGTGCCAGCAGTCCACGGACAGTCCATAGCAATCAGCCCCAGCATTTT
few,TRBV5-4,TRBJ2-5,-,CASSLEGGETQYF,TGTGCCAGCAGCTTAGAGGGGGGAGAGACCCAGTACTTC
-,TRBV2,TRBJ1-2,-,CASSGAGAYGYTF,TGTGCCAGCAGTGGGGCGGGGGCCTATGGCTACACCTTC
many,TRBV12-3/TRBV12-4,TRBJ2-1,-,CASRYDEGEQFF,TGTGCCAGCAGATATGACGAGGGTGAGCAGTTCTTC
-,TRBV7-2,TRBJ2-3,-,CASSLKRADTQYF,TGTGCCAGCAGCTTAAAGCGGGCGGATACGCAGTATTTT
many,TRBV27,TRBJ2-1,TRBD2,CASRGGTITYNEQFF,TGTGCCAGCAGGGGGGGGACTATAACCTACAATGAGCAGTTCTTC
-,TRBV20-1,TRBJ1-2,TRBD1,CSAATGGGYGYTF,TGCAGTGCAGCAACAGGGGGCGGGTATGGCTACACCTTC
many,TRBV3-1,TRBJ1-1,-,CASSQGESQAFF,TGTGCCAGCAGCCAAGGAGAGTCTCAGGCTTTCTTT
-,TRBV6-5,TRBJ2-1,-,CASSYTRDQDDEQFF,TGTGCCAGCAGTTACACCCGGGACCAAGACGATGAGCAGTTCTTC
-,TRBV4-2,TRBJ1-4,-,CASSQGGKGKLFF,TGTGCCAGCAGCCAAGGAGGAAAGGGAAAACTGTTTTTT
few,TRBV18,TRBJ1-2,TRBD1,CASSAGQDYGYTF,TGTGCCAGCTCAGCGGGACAGGACTATGGCTACACCTTC
many,TRBV12-3/TRBV12-4,TRBJ1-1,TRBD1,CASSLILTGGANTEAFF,TGTGCCAGCAGTTTAATTCTAACAGGGGGCGCGAACACTGAAGCTTTCTTT
many,TRBV12-3/TRBV12-4,TRBJ2-2,TRBD2,CASSPRTSGSGGELFF,TGTGCCAGCAGTCCTCGGACTAGCGGGAGTGGTGGGGAGCTGTTTTTT
many,TRBV9,TRBJ2-1,-,CASSPFGDVGRNEQFF,TGTGCCAGCAGCCCTTTCGGGGACGTAGGGCGAAATGAGCAGTTCTTC
-,TRBV6-1,TRBJ1-4,-,CASSSPGRRNEKLFF,TGTGCCAGCAGCTCCCCCGGCCGACGGAATGAAAAACTGTTTTTT
few,TRBV7-2,TRBJ2-3,-,CASRSAGNTDTQYF,TGTGCCAGCCGGTCGGCGGGAAACACAGATACGCAGTATTTT
-,TRBV5-1,TRBJ2-1,TRBD2,CASSLAAASGRGEQFF,TGCGCCAGCAGCTTGGCCGCGGCTAGCGGGAGAGGGGAGCAGTTCTTC
-,TRBV19,TRBJ2-7,-,CASSREGGFYEQYF,TGTGCCAGTTCACGTGAAGGCGGATTTTACGAGCAGTACTTC
few,TRBV11-3,TRBJ2-2,-,CASSTDGELFF,TGTGCCAGCAGTACAGACGGGGAGCTGTTTTTT
-,TRBV19,TRBJ1-5,-,CASSTRTLYSNQPQHF,TGTGCCAGTAGCACACGGACACTTTATAGCAATCAGCCCCAGCATTTT
many,TRBV11-2,TRBJ2-2,TRBD2,CASSLEGLLASTGELFF,TGTGCCAGCAGCTTAGAGGGATTACTAGCGAGTACCGGGGAGCTGTTTTTT
few,TRBV20-1,TRBJ1-2,TRBD1,CSAPGTESYGYTF,TGCAGTGCACCCGGGACAGAGAGCTATGGCTACACCTTC
-,TRBV10-3,TRBJ2-3,-,CAITPGDTDTQYF,TGTGCCATCACACCAGGGGACACAGATACGCAGTATTTT
many,TRBV7-2,TRBJ2-3,-,CASSKRTPGTQYF,TGTGCCAGCAGCAAAAGGACTCCAGGAACGCAGTATTTT
many,TRBV12-3/TRBV12-4,TRBJ2-1,-,CASRQEGTYNEQFF,TGTGCCAGCAGGCAGGAGGGGACCTACAATGAGCAGTTCTTC
-,TRBV6-1,TRBJ1-5,-,CASSETGFGQPQHF,TGTGCCAGCAGTGAGACAGGCTTTGGGCAGCCCCAGCATTTT